The 27 T cell receptor beta chains listed next were all sequenced from one sample in a study of CD8+ T cells in alopecia areata. The treatment denotes: oral pan-JAK inhibitor, 5-10 mg twice daily. Following RNA extraction, reverse transcription yielded cDNA that acted as the sequencing template. Method: immunoSEQ multiplex PCR; TCRdb's copy keeps in-frame clones and lacks some. The sample lists 180,000 or so clones, less than 70% occurring once. Sequences were derived from CD8+ T cells sorted from blood, sampled at week 24, from a patient treated with tofacitinib. These receptor sequences come from a human donor with alopecia areata.

This clone was seen a handful of times. V usage is TRBV29-1 and J usage is TRBJ1-2; maybe TRBD1 (5 bases). Per germline, CDR1 SQVTM and CDR2 ANQGSEA. The CDR3 is 12 amino acids. Trimming removed 4 bases from V and 8 bases from J, with 14 bases in between. The CDR3 nucleotides read TGCAGCGTTGTTGTGGCCACAGGAGGCTACACCTTC. This codes for CSVVVATGGYTF.

This rearrangement joins TRBV11-2 to TRBJ1-1; 7 bases fit TRBD1. CDR3 length: 15 amino acids. Germline assignment: CDR1 SGHAT and CDR2 FQNNGV. With 5 bases clipped from V and 1 base from J, the junction kept 7 bases outside the gene matches. The CDR3 here is CASSRDSQSNTEAFF. Here the CDR3 DNA reads TGTGCCAGCAGCAGGGACAGCCAGTCGAACACTGAAGCTTTCTTT. Complete variable domain (other parts from reference TRBV11-2 and TRBJ1-1): EAGVAQSPRYKIIEKRQSVAFWCNPISGHATLYWYQQILGQGPKLLIQFQNNGVVDDSQLPKDRFSAERLKGVDSTLKIQPAKLEDSAVYLCASSRDSQSNTEAFFGQGTRLTVV.

The chain employs TRBV19 and TRBJ1-5; perhaps TRBD1 as D (5 bases). Germline CDR1 reads LNHDA; CDR2 reads SQIVND (reference sequence). Trimming pared 10 bases from V and 0 bases from J, leaving 16 bases between. This CDR3 comprises 15 residues. The CDR3 is CATGEGTYSNQPQHF. The CDR3, as DNA: TGTGCCACCGGGGAGGGGACGTATAGCAATCAGCCCCAGCATTTT.

This clone has just a few counts. The chain uses TRBV10-2 and TRBJ2-7; possibly TRBD1 or TRBD2 for D (5 bases each). The germline gives CDR1 WSHSY, CDR2 SAAADI. V shed 8 bases and J shed 3 bases, with 8 bases lying between them. The CDR3 is 11 amino acids. CDR3 sequence: CASGTDYEQYF. CDR3 DNA: TGCGCCAGCGGGACGGACTACGAGCAGTACTTC.

The chain employs TRBV5-1 and TRBJ2-1; D possibly corresponds to TRBD1 (5 bases). The CDR3 sequence is 15 residues long. Germline V lookup: CDR1 SGHRS, CDR2 YFSETQ. V was cut by 0 bases and J by 4 bases, with 11 bases left in between. The DNA for the CDR3 is TGCGCCAGCAGCTTGGAGCAGGGATTATACAATGAGCAGTTCTTC. It specifies CASSLEQGLYNEQFF. Full variable domain (missing parts from reference TRBV5-1 and TRBJ2-1): KAGVTQTPRYLIKTRGQQVTLSCSPISGHRSVSWYQQTPGQGLQFLFEYFSETQRNKGNFPGRFSGRQFSNSRSEMNVSTLELGDSALYLCASSLEQGLYNEQFFGPGTRLTVL.

The CDR3 region is CASSEWGSNTDTQYF. CDR3 in DNA: TGTGCCAGCAGTGAGTGGGGATCGAACACAGATACGCAGTATTTT. The chain has TRBV25-1 and TRBJ2-3; no reliable D call. CDR1 and CDR2 from the germline V gene are MGHDK and SYGVNS. The CDR3 is 15 residues long. Trimming took off 3 bases at V and 2 bases at J, with 12 bases between the two ends. Full variable domain (outside the CDR3, taken from reference TRBV25-1 and TRBJ2-3): EADIYQTPRYLVIGTGKKITLECSQTMGHDKMYWYQQDPGMELHLIHYSYGVNSTEKGDLSSESTVSRIRTEHFPLTLESARPSHTSQYLCASSEWGSNTDTQYFGPGTRLTVL.

V is TRBV6-4 and J is TRBJ2-3, with 9 bases that match TRBD2. Per the germline V gene, CDR1 is MRHNA and CDR2 is SNTAGT. Trimming at V came to 5 bases and at J to 2 bases, leaving 8 bases not matched to a gene. The CDR3 sequence is 16 residues long. The CDR3 region has the DNA TGTGCCAGCAGTAACTACAGCGGGGGGAACACAGATACGCAGTATTTT. Protein: CASSNYSGGNTDTQYF.

The sample holds a few counts of this clone. The CDR3 region is CASSLVGAGDEQFF. CDR3 in DNA: TGTGCCAGCAGCTTAGTCGGAGCGGGGGATGAGCAGTTCTTC. The V gene is TRBV13, the J gene TRBJ2-1; 8 positions match TRBD2. The V segment lost 1 base and the J segment 8 bases; nucleotides outside the gene matches: 4. This CDR3 has 14 residues. Germline assignment: CDR1 PRHDT and CDR2 FYEKMQ (reference sequence).

V is TRBV19 and J is TRBJ2-2; D is perhaps TRBD2 (5 bases). The germline CDR1 and CDR2 sequences are LNHDA and SQIVND (reference sequence). V was clipped by 3 bases and J by 1 base, with 6 bases between them. The CDR3 loop spans 14 amino acids. The CDR3 DNA follows: TGTGCCAGTAGTATGAGGGAGAACACCGGGGAGCTGTTTTTT. It encodes CASSMRENTGELFF. Full variable domain (rest looked up from reference TRBV19 and TRBJ2-2): DGGITQSPKYLFRKEGQNVTLSCEQNLNHDAMYWYRQDPGQGLRLIYYSQIVNDFQKGDIAEGYSVSREKKESFPLTVTSAQKNPTAFYLCASSMRENTGELFFGEGSRLTVL.

The chain has TRBV5-6 and TRBJ1-1; TRBD1 aligns across 12 bases. CDR1 and CDR2 from the germline V gene are SGHDT and YYEEEE. V trimming: 4 bases; J trimming: 5 bases; junction bases outside the gene matches: 9. The CDR3 loop spans 16 amino acids. CDR3 residues: CASSTHGTGGGTEAFF. In DNA, the CDR3 is TGTGCCAGCAGCACCCACGGGACAGGGGGCGGAACTGAAGCTTTCTTT.

This chain joins TRBV7-2 and TRBJ1-1; D may be TRBD1 (5 bases). The CDR3 loop spans 14 amino acids. Germline-derived CDR1 and CDR2 are SGHTA and FQGNSA. V lost 6 bases and J lost 5, with 16 bases in between. CDR3: CASRYQGSRTEAFF. CDR3 in DNA: TGTGCCAGCAGATACCAGGGATCGAGGACTGAAGCTTTCTTT.

A few counts support this clone. The chain carries TRBV27 and TRBJ2-1, with 7 bases identical to TRBD1. Germline assignment: CDR1 MNHEY and CDR2 SMNVEV (reference sequence). This CDR3 contains 13 residues. V gave up 3 bases and J gave up 4 bases; unmatched junction bases: 0. DNA of the CDR3: TGTGCCAGCAGTTTGGACAGGTACAATGAGCAGTTCTTC. It yields the protein CASSLDRYNEQFF.

This clone appeared a single time. J is TRBJ1-2 and V is TRBV30; D not certain. The germline V gene has CDR1 GTSNPN and CDR2 SVGIG (reference sequence). Deletions cut 3 bases from V and 8 bases from J, with 10 bases between. The CDR3 spans 11 residues. In DNA form, the CDR3 reads TGTGCCTGGAGGGCTACGGGCGGCTACACCTTC. Its translation is CAWRATGGYTF.

The V and J genes are TRBV7-9 and TRBJ1-1; 8 bases align to TRBD1. J was trimmed by 7 bases and V by 4 bases; bases with no gene match: 2. The CDR3 runs to 12 residues. Germline lookup yields CDR1 SEHNR and CDR2 FQNEAQ (reference sequence). This CDR3 is CASSWTGSEAFF. The DNA for the CDR3 is TGTGCCAGCAGCTGGACAGGGAGTGAAGCTTTCTTT.

The chain links TRBV7-9 to TRBJ2-4, with 8 positions matching TRBD1. Germline CDR1 SEHNR, CDR2 FQNEAQ (reference sequence). Germline trimming cut 6 bases from V and 7 bases from J; bases unmatched to any gene: 2. There are 12 residues in the CDR3. Here the CDR3 reads CASRQGANIQYF. CDR3 nucleotides: TGTGCCAGCAGGCAGGGGGCCAACATTCAGTACTTC.

This chain uses TRBV11-2 with TRBJ2-5; 8 bases are a match to TRBD2. The ends lost 7 bases at V and 0 bases at J; junction bases unmatched: 4. This CDR3 is 14 amino acids long. The V gene's germline CDR1 is SGHAT and CDR2 FQNNGV. CDR3 nucleotides: TGTGCCAGCACCCGGGGGGGATACCAAGAGACCCAGTACTTC. This codes for CASTRGGYQETQYF. The full variable domain, its missing parts supplied by reference TRBV11-2 and TRBJ2-5, is EAGVAQSPRYKIIEKRQSVAFWCNPISGHATLYWYQQILGQGPKLLIQFQNNGVVDDSQLPKDRFSAERLKGVDSTLKIQPAKLEDSAVYLCASTRGGYQETQYFGPGTRLLVL.

This clone came up a few times. The chain links TRBV29-1 to TRBJ2-1; TRBD1 or TRBD2 may be the D gene (5 bases each). The CDR3 length is 13 residues. The V gene lost 6 bases and the J gene lost 2 bases, with 11 bases spanning the gap. CDR1 and CDR2 from the germline V gene are SQVTM and ANQGSEA. The chain's CDR3 is CSVRDGPYNEQFF. In DNA, the CDR3 is TGCAGCGTCCGGGACGGACCCTACAATGAGCAGTTCTTC.

This chain connects TRBV5-1 to TRBJ2-1; TRBD2 is a possible D gene (6 bases). CDR3 length: 18 amino acids. The ends were cut back, 4 bases at V and 2 bases at J, with 22 bases in the middle. Germline V gives CDR1 SGHRS, CDR2 YFSETQ. As DNA, the CDR3 is TGCGCCAGCAGCCCGGAGGGCTATAGGTGGGTCACCTACAATGAGCAGTTCTTC. Protein product: CASSPEGYRWVTYNEQFF.

This clone has a single count. CDR3 region: CASSLLLGPGEKLFF. The CDR3 DNA sequence: TGTGCCAGCAGCTTATTGCTAGGGCCGGGTGAAAAACTGTTTTTT. The V call is TRBV7-6, the J call TRBJ1-4; D unclear. The germline gives CDR1 SGHVS, CDR2 FNYEAQ. Trimming stripped 2 bases from V and 7 bases from J, with 14 bases between. The CDR3 is made up of 15 amino acids.

The chain employs TRBV29-1 and TRBJ2-1; 9 positions match TRBD1. V lost 7 bases to trimming and J lost 9 bases; unmatched junction nucleotides: 13. This CDR3 is built from 14 residues. The germline gives CDR1 SQVTM, CDR2 ANQGSEA. The CDR3 DNA follows: TGCAGCGCCGAGCAACAGGGGGCGCGTGCTGAGCAGTTCTTC. Its protein is CSAEQQGARAEQFF.

The chain recombines TRBV29-1 with TRBJ1-2; D gene ambiguous. V dropped 6 bases and J dropped 8 bases, with 16 bases sitting between them. The germline CDR1 and CDR2 sequences are SQVTM and ANQGSEA. CDR3 length equals 12 residues. CDR3 nucleotide sequence: TGCAGCGTATCTCAGCCCGAGGGCGGCTACACCTTC. Translation gives CSVSQPEGGYTF.

The rearrangement links TRBV15 to TRBJ2-7; 9 bases agree with TRBD1. V lost 3 bases, J lost 6 bases, and 21 bases stayed unmatched. The CDR3 loop spans 19 amino acids. Germline-derived CDR1 and CDR2 are LNHNV and YYDKDF (reference sequence). This CDR3 is CATSSPEIGRDRDPSEQYF. CDR3 in DNA: TGTGCCACCAGCAGTCCCGAAATTGGCCGGGACAGGGACCCTTCCGAGCAGTACTTC.

The CDR3 sequence: CATSQEGGQPQHF. Written as DNA, the CDR3 is TGTGCCACCAGCCAAGAGGGTGGGCAGCCCCAGCATTTT. The V and J genes are TRBV15 and TRBJ1-5, with D unresolved. The germline gives CDR1 LNHNV, CDR2 YYDKDF (reference sequence). The CDR3 is made up of 13 amino acids. V lost 5 bases, J lost 7 bases, and 12 bases lay in between.

V gene TRBV27 combines with J gene TRBJ2-1; D might be TRBD1 (5 bases). Germline V CDR1 and CDR2: MNHEY, SMNVEV (reference sequence). V was shortened by 3 bases and J by 7 bases, with 10 bases between the two germline ends. The CDR3 is 13 amino acids. CDR3 bases: TGTGCCAGCAGTTTGGGGCCTGGGAATGAGCAGTTCTTC. It is translated as CASSLGPGNEQFF.

This clone has a handful of counts. This chain connects TRBV2 to TRBJ2-3; TRBD1 matches 8 bases. The CDR3 runs to 16 residues. Trimming at V came to 3 bases and at J to 0 bases, leaving 5 bases not matched to a gene. Germline CDR1 is SNHLY and CDR2 is FYNNEI. The CDR3 bases are TGTGCCAGCAGTGAGGGGACAGGATCTAGCACAGATACGCAGTATTTT. Translated: CASSEGTGSSTDTQYF.

This clone was counted between two and nine times. This chain connects TRBV11-2 to TRBJ2-2; D ambiguous. This CDR3 is built from 14 residues. Germline CDR1 and CDR2: SGHAT and FQNNGV. Trimming removed 1 base from V and 3 bases from J, with 6 bases in between. CDR3 in DNA: TGTGCCAGCAGCTTAGGGCACTACACCGGGGAGCTGTTTTTT. Translating gives CASSLGHYTGELFF.

The chain couples TRBV27 to TRBJ2-1; 8 nucleotides align to TRBD2. Trimming cost V 8 bases and J 7 bases; bases outside gene matches: 7. CDR3 length: 13 residues. Per the germline V gene, CDR1 is MNHEY and CDR2 is SMNVEV (reference sequence). CDR3 sequence reads: CASEGGGRNEQFF. The DNA for the CDR3 is TGTGCCAGCGAGGGCGGGGGGCGAAATGAGCAGTTCTTC.